What follows describes a single TCR beta chain. The target antigen is unknown. This specimen belongs to a study of CXCR3-negative and CXCR3-positive naive CD8 T cells. Study background: Libraries each contributed about 1.5 +/- 0.3 million TRB reads, for about 135 million in total. The study's findings and limits: Relative to memory CD8+ cells, whose diversity was much lower, both naive subsets had comparably high diversity.

The method, 5' RACE with UMI labels, was used to prepare the TRB cDNA libraries. After re-calling the 5' RACE reads, TCRdb lists one entry per CDR3 protein, DNA absent. The sample table includes about 48,000 distinct CDR3 sequences. Triplicate sorts of 300,000 cells per CD8+ subset. CDR1 is SGHVS, CDR2 FNYEAQ, per germline. The CDR3 extends over 15 amino acids. Material: memory CD8+ T cells from blood. The V and J genes are TRBV7-6 and TRBJ1-6; lacking DNA, the TRBD1 call made by TCRdb goes unchecked. The receptor was isolated from a human donor in good health. Some clones in this sample may be carry-over from other donors' samples. The CDR3 region is CASSLWEGEGSPLHF.